These 2 T cell receptor beta chains originate from one sample sequenced in a study of T-cell reconstitution after alpha-beta-depleted transplantation in children. Preparation of the TCRbeta library involved a method that used unique molecular identifiers. TCRdb recomputed calls from the PCR reads with MiXCR, one row per CDR3 protein. The table shows 200,000 to 250,000 distinct CDR3 sequences, with around 10% occurring only once. The sample consisted of PBMCs from the stem cell graft donor, taken from the stem cell graft. The receptors here all came from a human donor who donated a stem cell graft to a child with acute lymphoblastic leukemia.

This clonotype was observed many times. J is TRBJ2-5 and V is TRBV27; D is possibly TRBD1 or TRBD2 (5 bases each). The CDR3 is 13 residues long. Germline lookup yields CDR1 MNHEY and CDR2 SMNVEV (reference sequence). V lost 4 bases and J lost 4, with 10 bases in between. CDR3 loop: CASSYRGPETQYF. The CDR3 DNA sequence: TGTGCCAGCAGTTATCGGGGACCAGAGACCCAGTACTTC.

This clonotype was seen ten or more times. This chain uses TRBV5-1 with TRBJ1-4, with 7 bases identical to TRBD1. This CDR3 comprises 13 residues. Germline values: CDR1 SGHRS, CDR2 YFSETQ. V was clipped by 3 bases and J by 7 bases; unmatched bases: 3. CDR3 protein: CASSWGTAEKLFF. CDR3 in DNA: TGCGCCAGCAGCTGGGGGACAGCTGAAAAACTGTTTTTT. The variable domain in full, with the rest retrieved from reference TRBV5-1 and TRBJ1-4, is KAGVTQTPRYLIKTRGQQVTLSCSPISGHRSVSWYQQTPGQGLQFLFEYFSETQRNKGNFPGRFSGRQFSNSRSEMNVSTLELGDSALYLCASSWGTAEKLFFGSGTQLSVL.